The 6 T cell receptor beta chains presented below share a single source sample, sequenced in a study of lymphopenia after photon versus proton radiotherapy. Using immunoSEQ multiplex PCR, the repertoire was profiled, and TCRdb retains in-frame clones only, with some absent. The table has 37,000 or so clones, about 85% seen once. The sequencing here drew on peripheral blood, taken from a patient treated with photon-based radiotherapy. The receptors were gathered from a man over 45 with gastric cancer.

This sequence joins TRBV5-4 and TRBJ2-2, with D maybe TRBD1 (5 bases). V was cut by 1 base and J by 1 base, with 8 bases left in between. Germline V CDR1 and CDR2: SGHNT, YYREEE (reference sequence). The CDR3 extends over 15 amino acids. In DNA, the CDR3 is TGTGCCAGCAGCTTGAGGACAAAGAACACCGGGGAGCTGTTTTTT. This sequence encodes CASSLRTKNTGELFF.

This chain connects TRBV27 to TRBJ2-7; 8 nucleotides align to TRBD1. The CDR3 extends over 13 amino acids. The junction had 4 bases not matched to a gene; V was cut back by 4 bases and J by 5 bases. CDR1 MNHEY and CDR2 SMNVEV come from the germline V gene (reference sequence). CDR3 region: CASSSQGADEQYF. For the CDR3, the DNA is TGTGCCAGCAGTTCGCAGGGGGCGGACGAGCAGTACTTC.

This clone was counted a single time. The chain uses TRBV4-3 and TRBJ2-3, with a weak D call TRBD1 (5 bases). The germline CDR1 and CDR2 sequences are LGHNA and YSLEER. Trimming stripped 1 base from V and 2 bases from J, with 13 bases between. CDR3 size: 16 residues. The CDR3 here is CASSQGTADNTDTQYF. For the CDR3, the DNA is TGCGCCAGCAGCCAAGGGACGGCGGACAACACAGATACGCAGTATTTT.

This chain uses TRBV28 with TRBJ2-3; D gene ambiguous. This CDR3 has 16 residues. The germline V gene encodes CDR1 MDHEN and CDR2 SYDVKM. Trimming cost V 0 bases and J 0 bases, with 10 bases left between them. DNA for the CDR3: TGTGCCAGCAGTTTATGGGGCAGCCTCAGCACAGATACGCAGTATTTT. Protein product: CASSLWGSLSTDTQYF.

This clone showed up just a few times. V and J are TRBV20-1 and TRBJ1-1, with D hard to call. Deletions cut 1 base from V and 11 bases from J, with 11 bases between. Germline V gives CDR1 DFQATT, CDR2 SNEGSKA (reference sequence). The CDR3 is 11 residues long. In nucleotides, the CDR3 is TGCAGTGCTAGAGGGGATTTAGACGCTTTCTTT. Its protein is CSARGDLDAFF.

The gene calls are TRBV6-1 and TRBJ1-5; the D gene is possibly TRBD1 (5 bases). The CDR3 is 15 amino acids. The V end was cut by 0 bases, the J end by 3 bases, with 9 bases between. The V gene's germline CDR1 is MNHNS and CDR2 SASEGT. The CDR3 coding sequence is TGTGCCAGCAGTGAAGCGCGAGGACACAATCAGCCCCAGCATTTT. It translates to CASSEARGHNQPQHF.